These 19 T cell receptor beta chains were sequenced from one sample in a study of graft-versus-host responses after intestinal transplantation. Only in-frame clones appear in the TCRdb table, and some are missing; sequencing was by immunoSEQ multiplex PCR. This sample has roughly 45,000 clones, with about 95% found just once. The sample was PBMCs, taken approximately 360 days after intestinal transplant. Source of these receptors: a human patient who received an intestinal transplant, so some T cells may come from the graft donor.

Here the CDR3 reads CASSSSGDNEQFF. CDR3 coding DNA: TGTGCCAGCAGTTCTTCAGGGGACAATGAGCAGTTCTTC. This sequence joins TRBV6-4 and TRBJ2-1, with D perhaps matching TRBD1 (6 bases). The CDR3 is 13 amino acids. Germline CDR1 and CDR2: MRHNA and SNTAGT. Deletions cut 5 bases from V and 5 bases from J, with 10 bases between.

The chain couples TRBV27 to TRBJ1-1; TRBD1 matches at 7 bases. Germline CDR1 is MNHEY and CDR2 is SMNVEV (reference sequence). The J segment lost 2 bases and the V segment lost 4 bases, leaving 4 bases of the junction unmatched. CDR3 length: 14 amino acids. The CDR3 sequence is CASSSTGANTEAFF. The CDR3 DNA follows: TGTGCCAGCAGTTCAACAGGGGCAAACACTGAAGCTTTCTTT.

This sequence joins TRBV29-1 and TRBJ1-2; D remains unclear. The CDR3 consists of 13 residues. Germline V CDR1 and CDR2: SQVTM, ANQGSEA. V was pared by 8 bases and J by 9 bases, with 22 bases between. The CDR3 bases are TGCAGCACCCTCGAAGGTCCGGAGAATAGCTACACCTTC. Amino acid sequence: CSTLEGPENSYTF.

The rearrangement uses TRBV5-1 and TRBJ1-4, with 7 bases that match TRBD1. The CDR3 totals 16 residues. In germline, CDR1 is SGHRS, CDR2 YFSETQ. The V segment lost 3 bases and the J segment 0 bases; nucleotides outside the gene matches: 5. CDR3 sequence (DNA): TGCGCCAGCAGCTCGGGACAGCCTGCAACTAATGAAAAACTGTTTTTT. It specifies CASSSGQPATNEKLFF.

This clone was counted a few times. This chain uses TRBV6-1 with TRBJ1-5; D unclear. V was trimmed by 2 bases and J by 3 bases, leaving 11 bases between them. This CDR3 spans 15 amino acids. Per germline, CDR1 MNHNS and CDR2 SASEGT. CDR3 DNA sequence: TGTGCCAGCAGTGAAAGCTACGGGTACAATCAGCCCCAGCATTTT. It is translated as CASSESYGYNQPQHF.

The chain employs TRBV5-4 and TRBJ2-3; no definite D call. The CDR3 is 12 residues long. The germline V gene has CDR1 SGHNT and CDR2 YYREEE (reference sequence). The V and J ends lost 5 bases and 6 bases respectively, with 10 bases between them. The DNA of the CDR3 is TGTGCCAGCAGGTACCAGGCCGATACGCAGTATTTT. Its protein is CASRYQADTQYF. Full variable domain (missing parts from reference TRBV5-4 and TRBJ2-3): ETGVTQSPTHLIKTRGQQVTLRCSSQSGHNTVSWYQQALGQGPQFIFQYYREEENGRGNFPPRFSGLQFPNYSSELNVNALELDDSALYLCASRYQADTQYFGPGTRLTVL.

CDR3 amino acids: CASSQGGASGKGQETQYF. DNA of the CDR3: TGCGCCAGCAGCCAAGGTGGTGCTAGCGGGAAAGGGCAAGAGACCCAGTACTTC. The chain employs TRBV4-1 and TRBJ2-5; 9 bases are a match to TRBD2. V trimming: 1 base; J trimming: 2 bases; junction bases outside the gene matches: 11. CDR3 size: 18 residues. CDR1 and CDR2 from the germline V gene are MGHRA and YSYEKL.

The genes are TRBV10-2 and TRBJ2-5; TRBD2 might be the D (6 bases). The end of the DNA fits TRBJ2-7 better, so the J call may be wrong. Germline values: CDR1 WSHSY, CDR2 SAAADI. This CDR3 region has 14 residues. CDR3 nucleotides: TGCGCCACACGTTCGGCGGGGAGCTCCTACGAGCAGTACTTC. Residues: CATRSAGSSYEQYF.

The CDR3: CAWGGTGVTGELFF. The CDR3 DNA follows: TGTGCCTGGGGGGGAACAGGAGTCACCGGGGAGCTGTTTTTT. The chain uses TRBV30 and TRBJ2-2; perhaps D is TRBD1 or TRBD2 (5 bases each). CDR1 and CDR2 from the germline V gene are GTSNPN and SVGIG (reference sequence). Trimming pared 5 bases from V and 4 bases from J, leaving 14 bases between. This CDR3 comprises 14 residues.

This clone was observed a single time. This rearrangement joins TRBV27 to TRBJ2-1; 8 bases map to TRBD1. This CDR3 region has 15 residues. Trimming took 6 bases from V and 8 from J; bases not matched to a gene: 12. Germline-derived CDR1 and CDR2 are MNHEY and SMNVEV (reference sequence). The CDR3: CASSPPDRGQDEQFF. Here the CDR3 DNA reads TGTGCCAGCAGCCCCCCCGACAGGGGCCAGGATGAGCAGTTCTTC.

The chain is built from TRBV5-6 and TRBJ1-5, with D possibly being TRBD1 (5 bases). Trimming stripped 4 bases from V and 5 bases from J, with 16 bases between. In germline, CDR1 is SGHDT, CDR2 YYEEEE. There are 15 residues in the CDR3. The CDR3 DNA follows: TGTGCCAGCAGCCGGGGCTACTGGGGTGATCAGCCCCAGCATTTT. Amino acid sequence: CASSRGYWGDQPQHF.

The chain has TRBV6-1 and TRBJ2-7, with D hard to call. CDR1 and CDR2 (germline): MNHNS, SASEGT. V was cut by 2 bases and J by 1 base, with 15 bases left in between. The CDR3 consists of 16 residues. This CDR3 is CASSEFYRKGSYEQYF. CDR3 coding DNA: TGTGCCAGCAGTGAATTCTACAGAAAGGGTTCCTACGAGCAGTACTTC.

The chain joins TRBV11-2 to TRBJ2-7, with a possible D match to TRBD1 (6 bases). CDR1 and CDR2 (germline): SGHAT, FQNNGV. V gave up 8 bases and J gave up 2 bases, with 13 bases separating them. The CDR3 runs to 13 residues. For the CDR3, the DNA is TGTGCCAGCGCGGACAGCTTCCCCTACGAGCAGTACTTC. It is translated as CASADSFPYEQYF.

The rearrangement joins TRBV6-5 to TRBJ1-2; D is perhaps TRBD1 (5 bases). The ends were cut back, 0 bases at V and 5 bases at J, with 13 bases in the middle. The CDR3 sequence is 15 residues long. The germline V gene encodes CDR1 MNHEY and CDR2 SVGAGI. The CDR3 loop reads CASSYSGASHYGYTF. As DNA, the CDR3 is TGTGCCAGCAGTTACTCTGGGGCGTCCCATTATGGCTACACCTTC.

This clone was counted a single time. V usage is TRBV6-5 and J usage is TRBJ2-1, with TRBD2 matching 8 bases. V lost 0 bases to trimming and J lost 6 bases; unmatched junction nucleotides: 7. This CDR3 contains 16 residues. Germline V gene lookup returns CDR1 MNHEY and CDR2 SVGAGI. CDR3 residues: CASSYSSSGAGNEQFF. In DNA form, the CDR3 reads TGTGCCAGCAGTTACTCGAGTAGCGGGGCGGGCAATGAGCAGTTCTTC.

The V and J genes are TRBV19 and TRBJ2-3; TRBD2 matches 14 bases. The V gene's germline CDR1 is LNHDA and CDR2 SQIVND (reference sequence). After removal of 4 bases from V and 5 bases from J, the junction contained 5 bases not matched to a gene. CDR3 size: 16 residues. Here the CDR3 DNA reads TGTGCCAGTAGTAAGACTAGCGGGGGGGCGGGAGATACGCAGTATTTT. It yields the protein CASSKTSGGAGDTQYF.

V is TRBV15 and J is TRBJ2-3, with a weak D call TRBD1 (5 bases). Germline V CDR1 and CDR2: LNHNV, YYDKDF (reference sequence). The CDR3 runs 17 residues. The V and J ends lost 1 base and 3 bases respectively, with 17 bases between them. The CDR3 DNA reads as TGTGCCACCAGCAGAGGCCGGACACTCGGAAGGACAGATACGCAGTATTTT. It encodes CATSRGRTLGRTDTQYF.

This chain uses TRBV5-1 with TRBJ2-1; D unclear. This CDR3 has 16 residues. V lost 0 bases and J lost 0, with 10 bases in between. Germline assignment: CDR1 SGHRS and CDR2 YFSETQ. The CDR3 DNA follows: TGCGCCAGCAGCTTGGCGCGGACCCACTCCTACAATGAGCAGTTCTTC. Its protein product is CASSLARTHSYNEQFF.

CDR3 DNA sequence: TGTGCCAGCAGTGGGACAGGGAACCAGCCCCAGCATTTT. This codes for CASSGTGNQPQHF. The V and J genes are TRBV27 and TRBJ1-5; 9 bases are shared with TRBD1. CDR1 and CDR2 (germline): MNHEY, SMNVEV (reference sequence). CDR3 size: 13 residues. Germline trimming cut 5 bases from V and 7 bases from J; bases unmatched to any gene: 3.